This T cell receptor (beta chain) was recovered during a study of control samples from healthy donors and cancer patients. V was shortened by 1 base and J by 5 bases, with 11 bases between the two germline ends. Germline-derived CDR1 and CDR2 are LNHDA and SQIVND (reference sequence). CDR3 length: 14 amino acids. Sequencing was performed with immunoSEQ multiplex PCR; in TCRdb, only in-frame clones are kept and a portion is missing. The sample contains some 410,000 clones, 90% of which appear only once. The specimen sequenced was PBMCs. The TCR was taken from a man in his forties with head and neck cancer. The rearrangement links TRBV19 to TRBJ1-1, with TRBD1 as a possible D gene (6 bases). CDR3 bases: TGTGCCAGTAGTATAGTCGCAGGGGAGACTGAAGCTTTCTTT. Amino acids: CASSIVAGETEAFF.